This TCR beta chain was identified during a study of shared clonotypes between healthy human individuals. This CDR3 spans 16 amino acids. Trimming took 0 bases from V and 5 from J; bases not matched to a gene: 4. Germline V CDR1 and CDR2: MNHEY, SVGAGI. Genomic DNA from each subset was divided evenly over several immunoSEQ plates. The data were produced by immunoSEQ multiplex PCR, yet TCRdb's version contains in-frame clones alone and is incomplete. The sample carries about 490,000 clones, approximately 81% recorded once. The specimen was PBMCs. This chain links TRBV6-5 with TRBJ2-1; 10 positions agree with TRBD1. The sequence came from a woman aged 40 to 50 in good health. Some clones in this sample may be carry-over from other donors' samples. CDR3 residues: CASSYSTGTGDNEQFF. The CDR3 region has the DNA TGTGCCAGCAGTTACTCGACTGGGACAGGGGACAATGAGCAGTTCTTC.